This T cell receptor (beta chain) is drawn from a study of blood T cell repertoires in COVID-19. The wider study: Donors in the United States, Italy and Spain gave samples during acute or convalescent COVID-19. From T cells, B-cell-depleted T cells, or PBMCs came the material, which was cDNA or gDNA.

Per the original methods: Counts of nucleated cells, estimated from reference gene primer amplification, were obtained. Profiling relied on immunoSEQ multiplex PCR, and the TCRdb table lists in-frame clones only, not all of them. V and J calls and clone size are those listed in that table; D and trimming were worked out from the DNA. The table lists around 170,000 clones, 85% to 90% of them singletons. Germline CDR1 is SNHLY and CDR2 is FYNNEI. V was clipped by 9 bases and J by 0 bases, with 18 bases between them. CDR3 length equals 15 residues. This chain joins TRBV2 and TRBJ2-7, with D possibly being TRBD1 (6 bases). Source material: peripheral blood. The TCR sequence derives from a woman between 65 and 79 years old with acute or convalescent COVID-19. The CDR3, as DNA: TGTGCCAGTCGTTACAGGGAACATCGCTCCTACGAGCAGTACTTC. It is translated as CASRYREHRSYEQYF.